This is a list of T cell receptor beta chains from one sample in a study of blood T cell repertoires in COVID-19. Some clones are missing from TCRdb's copy, which holds only in-frame ones; the method was immunoSEQ multiplex PCR. The sample records 55,000 to 65,000 clones, about 87% being singletons. Sequences were obtained from peripheral blood. These receptor sequences come from a man in his fifties or sixties with active or convalescent COVID-19. Both conserved end residues are trimmed from each CDR3. Each record gives: CDR3 protein, J gene, V gene, D gene. A D gene is named only where the DNA matches it firmly.

SVDRGQIMNTEAF TRBJ1-1 TRBV29-1 TRBD1
ASGGGQGQPQH TRBJ1-5 TRBV6-5 TRBD1
ASSLKTGGAYEQY TRBJ2-7 TRBV27 TRBD1
ASSLRTSGQGKASPLH TRBJ1-6 TRBV5-6 TRBD1
ASSPAASDYNEQF TRBJ2-1 TRBV7-2 -
ASSYVLAGNNEQF TRBJ2-1 TRBV6-5 TRBD2
AIGDSSGANVLT TRBJ2-6 TRBV10-3 TRBD1
ASNYREKNSPLH TRBJ1-6 TRBV5-6 -
ASSLFPGLAEEETQY TRBJ2-5 TRBV6-2/TRBV6-3 TRBD2
ASSLAPGPNQPQH TRBJ1-5 TRBV7-2 -
ASSVQGTDTQY TRBJ2-3 TRBV9 -
ASSPSRDRRGEKLF TRBJ1-4 TRBV7-8 TRBD1
ASSLDPGVRLDTQY TRBJ2-3 TRBV5-4 -
ASSPTGLAGNTIY TRBJ1-3 TRBV9 TRBD1
ASSYSWTGTEAF TRBJ1-1 TRBV6-5 TRBD1
ASSRNSDSYEQY TRBJ2-7 TRBV7-2 -
ASSNTGELNTEAF TRBJ1-1 TRBV6-5 TRBD1